This T cell receptor beta chain was sequenced in a study of post-analysis software for immune sequencing data. About the research overall: The cohort encompassed relapsing-remitting, secondary progressive and progressive-relapsing multiple sclerosis disease courses. Study-level findings and limits: Analysis by F measure revealed that same-batch samples clustered strongly together. Compared against controls, patients with multiple sclerosis displayed significantly lower normalized Chao1 diversity. Relative to controls, patients had several TRBV segments at higher frequency, with TRBV5-6, TRBV5-1 and TRBV20-1 among these.

Concerning this clonotype itself: The antigen remains unidentified.

Tagging with unique molecular identifiers was a feature of the TCR beta cDNA libraries. T cells, about 0.95 to 11 million of them, yielded a few hundred thousand cDNA molecules. TCRdb redid the calling of the PCR reads with MiXCR, one entry per CDR3 protein. There are about 400,000 distinct CDR3 sequences in the sample; 30% to 45% occur only once, and about an eighth lies in the top ten. This CDR3 spans 14 amino acids. V shed 8 bases and J 2 bases; nucleotides not matched to a gene: 6. The germline gives CDR1 SEHNR, CDR2 FQNEAQ (reference sequence). The receptor was derived from a girl aged 10-17 years with multiple sclerosis. The J gene is TRBJ1-2, the V gene TRBV7-9, with TRBD1 matching 9 bases. The sequenced material came from blood. The DNA for the CDR3 is TGTGCCAGCGCCAAACAGGGGGCCAACTATGGCTACACCTTC. It specifies CASAKQGANYGYTF.